What follows is one T cell receptor beta chain and its context. The data were taken from a study of T cells after somatic rescue of genetic block. CDR1 SGHDT and CDR2 YYEEEE come from the germline V gene. The ends were cut back, 2 bases at V and 4 bases at J, with 16 bases in the middle. CDR3 size: 17 residues. Generated by immunoSEQ multiplex PCR, the TCRdb table keeps only in-frame clones and is missing some. The sample has around 70,000 clones; less than 95% are singletons. The sequence was collected from a middle-aged man. V gene TRBV5-6 combines with J gene TRBJ2-6, with D uncertain. Specimen: peripheral blood mononuclear cells (PBMCs). For the CDR3, the DNA is TGTGCCAGCAGCTTCGGGTGCGCCTTGGGAGGGGCCAACGTCCTGACTTTC. It specifies CASSFGCALGGANVLTF.